The 4 T cell receptor beta chains below come from one sample, sequenced in a study of post-analysis software for immune sequencing data. Their antigen targets remain unknown. cDNA libraries of TCR beta carried unique molecular identifiers. One entry per CDR3 protein results from TCRdb running MiXCR on the PCR reads. The data show about 770,000 distinct CDR3 sequences, roughly 46% seen once. Points from the study as a whole: Patients showed TRBV5-6, TRBV5-1 and TRBV20-1 among roughly 5 TRBV segments more frequent than in controls.

The source material was blood. These receptors originate from a girl between 10 and 17 years old with multiple sclerosis.

This clonotype was detected only a few times. Here the CDR3 reads CSARDPGTSGGTDTQYF. In DNA form, the CDR3 reads TGCAGTGCTAGAGACCCCGGGACTAGCGGAGGCACAGATACGCAGTATTTT. The chain joins TRBV20-1 to TRBJ2-3, with 11 bases identical to TRBD2. V lost 0 bases to trimming and J lost 1 base; unmatched junction nucleotides: 6. Per germline, CDR1 DFQATT and CDR2 SNEGSKA (reference sequence). The CDR3 totals 17 residues.

J is TRBJ2-1 and V is TRBV11-1; 9 bases are shared with TRBD2. CDR3 length: 15 amino acids. The V and J ends lost 5 bases and 12 bases, in that order; junction bases with no gene match: 14. Germline CDR1 and CDR2: SGHAT and FQDESV (reference sequence). Here the CDR3 reads CASSRGLAGTLGQFF. The CDR3 DNA is TGTGCCAGCAGCCGAGGGCTAGCGGGAACCTTGGGGCAGTTCTTC.

There are a few counts of this clonotype. The chain uses TRBV6-2 or TRBV6-3 and TRBJ2-1; 8 bases agree with TRBD1. With 2 bases clipped from V and 5 bases from J, the junction kept 14 bases outside the gene matches. The CDR3 covers 18 residues. CDR1 and CDR2 (germline): MNHEY, SVGEGT. CDR3 nucleotides: TGTGCCAGCAGTTACAGTCCCAGGGGGCCCATAAGCCACAATGAGCAGTTCTTC. Its protein product is CASSYSPRGPISHNEQFF.

The rearrangement links TRBV28 to TRBJ2-1; D is unclear. Germline values: CDR1 MDHEN, CDR2 SYDVKM. This CDR3 is built from 16 residues. Deletions cut 2 bases from V and 5 bases from J, with 16 bases between. CDR3: CASSLVSAPPHNEQFF. The CDR3 nucleotides read TGTGCCAGCAGTTTAGTGTCAGCTCCCCCCCACAATGAGCAGTTCTTC.